The 21 T cell receptor beta chains below were found in one sample sequenced in a study of Ad26.COV2.S vaccination and SARS-CoV-2 variants. The treatment is: roughly 20 received Ad26.COV2.S at low or high dose, single or two shots; 5 received placebo; per-sample allocation not given. After the first vaccine or placebo injection, samples were drawn on day 63. Profiling relied on immunoSEQ multiplex PCR, and the TCRdb table lists in-frame clones only, not all of them. The sample contains about 480,000 clones, around 85% of which appear only once. This specimen consisted of peripheral blood, obtained in a trial of Ad26.COV2.S vaccine versus placebo. These receptor sequences come from a person between 18 and 65 years old who received the Ad26.COV2.S COVID-19 vaccine or a placebo.

V is TRBV3-1 (or the pseudogene TRBV3-2) and J is TRBJ2-3; D remains ambiguous. Germline CDR1 LGHDT, CDR2 YNNKEL (reference sequence). This CDR3 is built from 14 residues. Trimming took 1 base from V and 4 from J, leaving 9 bases between them. The DNA for the CDR3 is TGTGCCAGCAGCCAAGCGATCCGTGCAGATACGCAGTATTTT. This gives the protein CASSQAIRADTQYF.

This chain connects TRBV28 to TRBJ1-2; 9 bases agree with TRBD1. The CDR3 is 15 amino acids. Germline trimming cut 4 bases from V and 4 bases from J; bases unmatched to any gene: 7. CDR1 and CDR2 (germline): MDHEN, SYDVKM. Here the CDR3 reads CASSYRDRDFYGYTF. The CDR3, as DNA: TGTGCCAGCAGTTACCGGGACAGGGACTTCTATGGCTACACCTTC.

The V gene is TRBV5-1, the J gene TRBJ2-5; possible D gene TRBD2, 5 bases. The CDR3 spans 15 residues. Germline lookup yields CDR1 SGHRS and CDR2 YFSETQ. V was shortened by 5 bases and J by 5 bases, with 19 bases between the two germline ends. The chain's CDR3 is CASRDTPGDFETQYF. CDR3 bases: TGCGCCAGCAGAGACACCCCCGGGGATTTTGAGACCCAGTACTTC.

This clone was counted a single time. V usage is TRBV27 and J usage is TRBJ2-7, with D possibly called TRBD1 or TRBD2 (5 bases each). The germline CDR1 and CDR2 sequences are MNHEY and SMNVEV (reference sequence). This CDR3 has 14 amino acids. V lost 3 bases to trimming and J lost 0 bases, with 9 bases between them. This CDR3 is CASSFRGPSYEQYF. The CDR3, as DNA: TGTGCCAGCAGTTTTCGGGGACCCTCCTACGAGCAGTACTTC.

This clone was counted only a few times. The chain employs TRBV14 and TRBJ1-3; D is unresolved. Trimming took off 0 bases at V and 2 bases at J, with 14 bases between the two ends. This CDR3 is built from 17 residues. Germline CDR1 is SGHDN and CDR2 is FVKESK. This chain's CDR3 is CASSQDQGNRAGNTIYF. CDR3 nucleotide sequence: TGTGCCAGCAGCCAAGATCAAGGGAATCGGGCTGGAAACACCATATATTTT.

The chain employs TRBV19 and TRBJ2-1, with D unresolved. The CDR3 contains 15 residues. From germline, CDR1 is LNHDA and CDR2 SQIVND (reference sequence). Trimming removed 9 bases from V and 4 bases from J, with 19 bases in between. DNA of the CDR3: TGTGCCAGCAAGAGATCACCCCTGGGGTACAATGAGCAGTTCTTC. This codes for CASKRSPLGYNEQFF.

This rearrangement joins TRBV9 to TRBJ2-2, with D perhaps being TRBD1 or TRBD2 (5 bases each). CDR1 is SGDLS, CDR2 YYNGEE, per germline. The CDR3 consists of 15 residues. V was clipped by 6 bases and J by 7 bases, with 19 bases between them. The CDR3 is CASTRDGLVGGELFF. The CDR3 nucleotides read TGTGCCAGCACCCGGGACGGATTAGTCGGCGGGGAGCTGTTTTTT. Looking up the rest from reference TRBV9 and TRBJ2-2 gives the full variable domain: DSGVTQTPKHLITATGQRVTLRCSPRSGDLSVYWYQQSLDQGLQFLIQYYNGEERAKGNILERFSAQQFPDLHSELNLSSLELGDSALYFCASTRDGLVGGELFFGEGSRLTVL.

The chain joins TRBV20-1 to TRBJ1-1; no clear D. In germline, CDR1 is DFQATT, CDR2 SNEGSKA (reference sequence). The CDR3 runs to 10 residues. CDR3 in amino acids: CSTLRVEAFF. CDR3 nucleotide sequence: TGCTCGACTTTGAGGGTTGAAGCTTTCTTT.

The V call is TRBV15, the J call TRBJ2-3; TRBD2 might be the D (5 bases). Germline V lookup: CDR1 LNHNV, CDR2 YYDKDF (reference sequence). The length of the CDR3 is 15 residues. The V end was cut by 0 bases, the J end by 4 bases, with 11 bases between. The CDR3: CATSRDASTADTQYF. CDR3 DNA sequence: TGTGCCACCAGCAGAGATGCTAGCACGGCAGATACGCAGTATTTT.

This rearrangement joins TRBV11-2 to TRBJ2-2; the D is unclear. The length of the CDR3 is 12 residues. Germline V gives CDR1 SGHAT, CDR2 FQNNGV. Trimming removed 1 base at V and 4 bases at J, with 1 base between. The CDR3 coding sequence is TGTGCCAGCAGCTTAGCCACCGGGGAGCTGTTTTTT. Protein product: CASSLATGELFF.

The rearrangement uses TRBV5-1 and TRBJ1-1; the D is unclear. Trimming took 7 bases from V and 1 from J, leaving 14 bases between them. CDR1 is SGHRS, CDR2 YFSETQ, per germline. The CDR3 is made up of 14 amino acids. The CDR3 sequence: CASAGPEGNTEAFF. The DNA of the CDR3 is TGCGCCAGCGCCGGACCGGAGGGGAACACTGAAGCTTTCTTT.

This clone has only one observation. The J gene is TRBJ1-1, the V gene TRBV5-1; D possibly corresponds to TRBD1 (5 bases). CDR1 and CDR2 (germline): SGHRS, YFSETQ. The length of the CDR3 is 14 residues. V lost 0 bases, J lost 5 bases, and 11 bases lay in between. The CDR3 coding sequence is TGCGCCAGCAGCTTGGATATGGGGGGAACTGAAGCTTTCTTT. Encoded protein: CASSLDMGGTEAFF.

The V call is TRBV6-5, the J call TRBJ1-3, with 9 bases identical to TRBD1. The CDR3 is made up of 13 amino acids. The germline V gene has CDR1 MNHEY and CDR2 SVGAGI. With V trimmed by 7 bases and J by 8 bases, 6 bases remained unmatched. CDR3 loop: CASIPGQGHTIYF. CDR3 DNA sequence: TGTGCCAGCATCCCGGGACAGGGCCACACCATATATTTT.

The chain links TRBV12-3 or TRBV12-4 to TRBJ2-2, with D perhaps TRBD2 (7 bases). This CDR3 contains 13 residues. With 5 bases removed from V and 7 bases from J, the gap between germline ends came to 11 bases. CDR3: CASSGGAGGELFF. The CDR3 bases are TGTGCCAGCAGTGGGGGGGCTGGCGGGGAGCTGTTTTTT.

The chain combines TRBV28 with TRBJ1-4; TRBD1 is a possible D gene (5 bases). The CDR3 sequence is 15 residues long. Trimming took off 6 bases at V and 0 bases at J, with 11 bases between the two ends. The V gene's germline CDR1 is MDHEN and CDR2 SYDVKM. CDR3 nucleotides: TGTGCCAGCAGGCAGGGACTTGCAACTAATGAAAAACTGTTTTTT. This encodes CASRQGLATNEKLFF.

This chain connects TRBV30 to TRBJ1-6; 7 bases map to TRBD1. Germline V lookup: CDR1 GTSNPN, CDR2 SVGIG (reference sequence). The CDR3 spans 16 residues. V lost 1 base, J lost 6 bases, and 9 bases stayed unmatched. The CDR3 loop is CAWSAWRQGGNSPLHF. The CDR3 DNA sequence: TGTGCCTGGAGTGCCTGGAGACAGGGCGGTAATTCACCCCTCCACTTT.

The chain uses TRBV4-3 and TRBJ2-7, with TRBD2 matching over 8 bases. Per the germline V gene, CDR1 is LGHNA and CDR2 is YSLEER. The CDR3 covers 15 residues. With 4 bases clipped from V and 8 bases from J, the junction kept 13 bases outside the gene matches. CDR3 DNA sequence: TGCGCCAGCAGCCCCCAGATAATAGCGGGATATCAGCAGTACTTC. This translates into CASSPQIIAGYQQYF.

The chain couples TRBV28 to TRBJ2-7, with 8 positions matching TRBD2. V lost 5 bases, J lost 5 bases, and 11 bases stayed unmatched. Looked up from germline, CDR1 is MDHEN and CDR2 is SYDVKM. CDR3 size: 15 residues. The CDR3 here is CASSQPRSGSNEQYF. In DNA, the CDR3 is TGTGCCAGCAGTCAGCCCCGGAGCGGGAGCAACGAGCAGTACTTC. The full variable domain, in which reference TRBV28 and TRBJ2-7 provide the parts outside the CDR3, is DVKVTQSSRYLVKRTGEKVFLECVQDMDHENMFWYRQDPGLGLRLIYFSYDVKMKEKGDIPEGYSVSREKKERFSLILESASTNQTSMYLCASSQPRSGSNEQYFGPGTRLTVT.

DNA of the CDR3: TGTGCCAGCAGTTATTTATCCGGCCCTTACGAGCAGTACTTC. This translates into CASSYLSGPYEQYF. The chain has TRBV28 and TRBJ2-7, with no clear D. This CDR3 is built from 14 residues. Trimming pared 4 bases from V and 4 bases from J, leaving 14 bases between. Germline-derived CDR1 and CDR2 are MDHEN and SYDVKM.

The chain joins TRBV19 to TRBJ2-1, with D hard to call. CDR1 and CDR2 from the germline V gene are LNHDA and SQIVND (reference sequence). This CDR3 is built from 18 residues. The V end was cut by 2 bases, the J end by 0 bases, with 17 bases between. CDR3 DNA: TGTGCCAGTAGTATACCGCCCCGGACGGCCCGCTCCTACAATGAGCAGTTCTTC. This sequence encodes CASSIPPRTARSYNEQFF.

CDR3 DNA: TGTGCCAGCAGAGCGGGACAGGGGGCTGGGACCCAGTACTTC. Protein product: CASRAGQGAGTQYF. The V gene is TRBV27, the J gene TRBJ2-5; 12 nucleotides line up with TRBD1. CDR3 size: 14 residues. CDR1 and CDR2 (germline): MNHEY, SMNVEV (reference sequence). The V and J ends lost 6 bases and 7 bases, in that order; junction bases with no gene match: 6.